This TCR beta chain was captured in a study of cytomegalovirus exposure and HLA in healthy donors (dated by TCRdb to 2016 to 2017). A note on the overall study: According to an earlier analysis of a few hundred of the donors, some 180 million T cells yielded over 90 million unique TCR beta sequences and about 280 Gb of sequence data. An early release that covered about 640 HLA-typed donors contained around 300 gigabases of sequencing data and some 87 million unique TCR sequences. Among the roughly 390 genotyped donors, around 81% belonged to the genetic ancestry cluster associated with self-reported Caucasian donors. The aim of the study was to test whether cataloging public T cell receptors could identify signatures of past pathogen exposure. The study profiled the T cell repertoires of more than 500 subjects by immunosequencing and related them to cytomegalovirus serostatus. A separate validation cohort of approximately 130 different subjects was used in addition to the approximately 670-subject first cohort. High-throughput TCR immunosequencing, statistical association of individual TCRs with disease status, and machine learning were combined to predict cytomegalovirus infection status. To study patterns of TCR occurrence, a later analysis re-analyzed previously published TCR beta repertoires from several hundred donors and added high-resolution HLA genotyping. Rather than using new phenotypic data, the later analysis identified candidate immune exposures from TCR beta sequences and from how often those sequences occurred across donors. An earlier analysis of 500 to 750 of the donors applied high-throughput TCR beta sequencing to assess whether each TCR beta V gene segment acted as functional or pseudogenic. Donor age, sex, ethnicity and CMV serostatus were compiled together with the repertoire data. A later genetic analysis took genome-wide SNP genotypes for about three fifths of the 666 donors and used that subset as a discovery cohort. Every repertoire in the discovery cohort had been generated on one and the same sequencing platform. HLA typing covered class I and class II loci at four-digit resolution. Typing coverage varied by locus: roughly 620-640 donors for A, B, C, DRB1 and DQB1; roughly 510 for DQA1; approximately 610 for DPA1; 400 to 480 for DPB1. Five DR-DQ haplotypes were handled as single units for association and clustering, since linkage in the cohort was strong. Across 300 to 400 genotyped donors of the cohort, an average of roughly 250,000 unique TCR beta nucleotide sequences per donor were sequenced, and approximately 19% of those sequences were non-productive.

The cohort was made up of 500 to 800 healthy bone marrow donors. All cohort members were sampled while nominally healthy, although unrecorded immune exposures were likely present. The donor was CMV seropositive and belonged to the group of 250 to 300 seropositive cohort members. Every donor gave a peripheral blood sample, and the peripheral blood mononuclear cells from that sample were used for TCR beta sequencing. The Qiagen DNeasy Blood Extraction Kit was used to extract genomic DNA from the blood cell samples. The library relied on the immunoSEQ multiplex PCR assay. For the multiplex PCR, a mixture combining 60 forward primers for TCR Vbeta segments and 13 reverse primers for TCR Jbeta segments was used. Amplification of the CDR3 region of rearranged TCR beta genes was performed with a multiplex PCR assay on genomic DNA. Amplified TCR beta libraries were sequenced as 87-base-pair reads on the Illumina HiSeq System. Turning to the authors' computational methods: In a later analysis, tens of millions of unique TCR beta chains were counted across the 500 to 700 repertoires, and around 10 million of these chains were shared by at least two donors. Raw reads were error-corrected and collapsed into unique sequences by a nearest-neighbor algorithm in which closely related sequences were merged to remove PCR and sequencing errors. Alignment of CDR3 sequences to IMGT reference sequences was used to assign V, D and J gene segments. For a sequence to be retained, a match of at least six nucleotides was required to both a V gene segment and a J gene segment. A rearrangement counted as productive if the CDR3 had no stop codons and remained in frame with V and J, and every other rearrangement counted as non-productive. CDR3 was defined according to IMGT convention as the region running from the second conserved V-encoded cysteine to the conserved J-encoded phenylalanine. The earlier analysis of about 640 of the donors excluded any sequence lacking an unambiguous match to a single V gene segment. An earlier analysis of some 500 of the donors classified V segments as functional when productive rearrangements were above 56.7% and as segregating when the standard deviation between donors was above 5%. A statistical classification framework was built for diagnosing cytomegalovirus status from the catalog of TCR beta chain sequences. A later analysis assigned V and J genes by comparing TCR nucleotide sequences with IMGT/GENE-DB human TR gene sequences. The TCRdist pipeline was used in a later analysis to assign CDR3 sequences and most-parsimonious VDJ recombination scenarios. In a later analysis, every TCR beta chain was defined by the combination of its CDR3 amino acid sequence and its V-gene family, and reads without a unique V-gene family were dropped. In a later analysis, 500 to 650 highly shared, low-generation-probability nucleotide sequences were removed to address suspected cross-contamination and a sequencing artifact. A later analysis calculated a clonal expansion index for each public chain from normalized within-repertoire ranks of inferred template counts. In a later analysis, generation probabilities were computed using a VDJ recombination model fitted to out-of-frame rearrangements, and the results were checked against IGoR. A later analysis scored TCR-TCR, TCR-HLA and TCR-CMV co-occurrence with hypergeometric tests, applying a repertoire-size bias correction to TCR pairs. A later analysis estimated false discovery rates by permuting HLA or CMV assignments 20 times. A later analysis grouped co-occurring TCRs with DBSCAN, adding TCRdist sequence similarity when clustering within HLA-allele-positive subsets. For co-occurrence clustering, repertoires with fewer than 30,000 or more than 120,000 public chains were excluded, along with several repertoires with anomalous nucleotide sharing. The table comes from immuneACCESS by way of TCRdb, which keeps in-frame sequences with V and J called. Part of the clones is missing from these tables; in studies checked, under half for an unresolved V gene and the rest for unknown reasons. V, J and clone size are those of that table, while D and trimming were read from the DNA. The table for this sample lists 90,000 to 150,000 clones; about 73% of them were counted only once. The ten biggest clones cover 2.5% to 3.5% of the sample.

As to this clone: Its specific antigen is unknown. No qualities accompany the bases; no much larger clone lies one base away.

Findings and caveats that apply to the study as a whole: Linkage disequilibrium might explain the correlated functional status among segregating V segments, but an unknown experimental factor could not be ruled out. In a later analysis, several top co-occurrence clusters were reported to appear linked to parvovirus B19, influenza, CMV and Epstein-Barr virus. Only TCR beta chains were sequenced in this cohort, and the absence of alpha or paired-chain data limited detectable features. HLA typing was unavailable for some donors at each locus, so association tests used only the typed subset. A later analysis found that most CMV-associated TCR beta chains appeared HLA-restricted, with HLA associations seemingly driven largely by CMV exposure. Three of the identified cytomegalovirus-associated TCR beta chains were confirmed in vitro to be specific for cytomegalovirus antigens. A total of some 180 TCR beta chains were listed by the study as associated with cytomegalovirus. A further reported finding was that TCR beta sequences accurately predicted the HLA-A and HLA-B alleles for most subjects in the first cohort. In both the original and validation cohorts, the classifier was reported to diagnose cytomegalovirus status with high specificity and sensitivity. A later analysis found that TCR association rates varied across HLA loci, with DRB1 alleles showing the most associated TCRs and HLA-C alleles the fewest. The authors suggested that the approach could potentially be extended to other disease states and immunological phenotypes. Over 15 rarely observed V segments, including chromosome 9 orphons, were excluded from the earlier analysis of 550 to 700 of the donors because counts were too low. In a later analysis, about 16,000 TCR beta sequences were associated with specific HLA alleles at a false discovery rate of 0.05. While some public TCRs were present in many individuals, most TCR sequences turned up only very rarely across donors. CMV serostatus was the only immune exposure information available for the cohort. According to a later genetic analysis, donors in an Asian-associated ancestry cluster had fewer N-insertions in productive TCRs than the roughly 670-donor mean. Strong co-occurrence of HLA alleles, especially DR and DQ, made assigning TCR associations to individual alleles difficult. A group of highly shared sequence variants was considered likely to be a technical artifact of the sequencing pipeline. Presence/absence analyses assumed roughly uniform sequencing depth across donors, an assumption that may not hold. V-gene and J-gene trimming of TCR beta chains was associated with a missense DCLRE1C variant in a later genetic analysis, and the association was replicated in an independent cohort. An earlier analysis of approximately 590 of the donors showed that most TCR beta V segments appeared in productive rearrangements either about 87% or about 30% of the time, which broadly matched IMGT annotations. In a later analysis, HLA-associated TCR beta chains showed more clonal expansion and lower generation probabilities than non-associated chains that were equally common.

The sequencing sample was made of PBMCs. The TCR comes from a woman younger than 45 in good health and CMV-seropositive.

CDR3 reads: CASSLVWQGGTGELFF. The bases read TGTGCCAGCAGCTTAGTATGGCAGGGAGGCACCGGGGAGCTGTTTTTT. This chain joins TRBV7-2 to TRBJ2-2; TRBD2 is perhaps the D gene, given 6 matching bases. According to the germline V gene, CDR1 reads SGHTA and CDR2 reads FQGNSA. The CDR3 covers 16 residues, taking in both the cysteine and the phenylalanine. Only the CDR3 region is kept as DNA, spanning 48 bases read in frame from base 1. V and J are truncated by 1 base and 4 bases respectively, leaving an intervening sequence of 13 bases.